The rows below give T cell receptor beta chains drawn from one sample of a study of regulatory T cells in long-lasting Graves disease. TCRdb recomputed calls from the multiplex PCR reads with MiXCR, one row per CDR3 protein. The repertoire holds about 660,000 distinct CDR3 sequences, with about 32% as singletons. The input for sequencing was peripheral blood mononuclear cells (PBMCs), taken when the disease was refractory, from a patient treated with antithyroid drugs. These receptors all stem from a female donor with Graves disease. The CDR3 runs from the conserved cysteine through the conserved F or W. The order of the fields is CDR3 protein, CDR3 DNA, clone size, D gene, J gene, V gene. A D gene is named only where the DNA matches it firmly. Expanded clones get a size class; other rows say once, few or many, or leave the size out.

CASSSHGTLSYEQYF | TGTGCCAGCAGCTCCCACGGGACACTCTCCTACGAGCAGTACTTC | - | - | TRBJ2-7 | TRBV7-9
CASSHGLMEGVHSPLHF | TGTGCCAGCAGCCACGGACTGATGGAGGGAGTTCATTCACCCCTCCACTTT | - | - | TRBJ1-6 | TRBV3-1
CASSLEWGYTDTQYF | TGTGCCAGCAGCTTAGAGTGGGGGTACACAGATACGCAGTATTTT | once | - | TRBJ2-3 | TRBV11-2
CASSLIGLASDNEQFF | TGTGCCAGCAGCTTAATAGGACTAGCTTCCGACAATGAGCAGTTCTTC | - | TRBD2 | TRBJ2-1 | TRBV7-3
CAWKAGGSYEQYF | TGTGCCTGGAAAGCGGGAGGCTCCTACGAGCAGTACTTC | - | TRBD2 | TRBJ2-7 | TRBV30
CSVEEGRGAAFF | TGCAGCGTTGAAGAGGGGAGGGGGGCGGCTTTCTTT | - | - | TRBJ1-1 | TRBV29-1
CSAMTARIGTEAFF | TGCAGTGCAATGACAGCCCGTATTGGCACTGAAGCTTTCTTT | - | - | TRBJ1-1 | TRBV20-1
CAISWLGVSYEQYF | TGTGCCATCAGTTGGTTGGGGGTCTCCTACGAGCAGTACTTC | once | - | TRBJ2-7 | TRBV10-3
CASGWDVGSPLHF | TGTGCTAGTGGTTGGGACGTAGGTTCACCCCTCCACTTT | few | - | TRBJ1-6 | TRBV12-5
CVSSEALRVGTVVNTEAFF | TGTGTCAGCAGTGAAGCGCTTCGGGTGGGGACAGTAGTGAACACTGAAGCTTTCTTT | - | TRBD1 | TRBJ1-1 | TRBV6-1
CASSYLRTEKLFF | TGTGCCAGCAGTTACTTGAGGACCGAAAAACTGTTTTTT | - | - | TRBJ1-4 | TRBV6-9
CASTEGWGEKLFF | TGTGCCAGCACGGAGGGGTGGGGTGAAAAACTGTTTTTT | - | - | TRBJ1-4 | TRBV28
CASSFFSPVLTYEQYF | TGTGCCAGCAGTTTTTTCTCCCCGGTTCTAACCTACGAGCAGTACTTC | - | - | TRBJ2-7 | TRBV27
CASSQSRESSYGYTF | TGTGCCAGCAGCCAATCTAGGGAGTCTAGCTATGGCTACACCTTC | - | - | TRBJ1-2 | TRBV16
CASSLWGRLAGGDTQYF | TGTGCCAGCAGCTTATGGGGCCGACTAGCGGGCGGAGATACGCAGTATTTT | - | TRBD2 | TRBJ2-3 | TRBV11-2
CASRAQGNTEAFF | TGTGCCAGCAGAGCTCAGGGGAACACTGAAGCTTTCTTT | many | - | TRBJ1-1 | TRBV28
CASSSPGGNQPQHF | TGTGCCAGCAGTTCGCCAGGGGGTAATCAGCCCCAGCATTTT | few | TRBD1 | TRBJ1-5 | TRBV28
CASIPLEGRNEKLFF | TGTGCCAGCATCCCATTGGAGGGTCGTAATGAAAAACTGTTTTTT | - | - | TRBJ1-4 | TRBV7-2
CASSLIDTGAISPYGYTF | TGTGCCAGCAGCTTAATCGATACAGGAGCTATTAGTCCCTATGGCTACACCTTC | few | - | TRBJ1-2 | TRBV11-1
CASSWTDNYGYTF | TGCGCCAGCAGCTGGACGGATAACTATGGCTACACCTTC | once | - | TRBJ1-2 | TRBV5-1
CATSDGVGLNTEAFF | TGTGCCACCAGTGATGGCGTAGGACTGAACACTGAAGCTTTCTTT | - | - | TRBJ1-1 | TRBV24-1
CASIRDRNSNQPQHF | TGTGCCAGCATCCGGGACAGAAATAGCAATCAGCCCCAGCATTTT | - | TRBD1 | TRBJ1-5 | TRBV12-3/TRBV12-4
CSANQITGTQETQYF | TGCAGTGCTAACCAGATCACGGGGACCCAAGAGACCCAGTACTTC | few | - | TRBJ2-5 | TRBV20-1
CASSYIGQGNTEAFF | TGTGCCAGCAGTTACATCGGACAGGGAAACACTGAAGCTTTCTTT | - | TRBD1 | TRBJ1-1 | TRBV6-2/TRBV6-3